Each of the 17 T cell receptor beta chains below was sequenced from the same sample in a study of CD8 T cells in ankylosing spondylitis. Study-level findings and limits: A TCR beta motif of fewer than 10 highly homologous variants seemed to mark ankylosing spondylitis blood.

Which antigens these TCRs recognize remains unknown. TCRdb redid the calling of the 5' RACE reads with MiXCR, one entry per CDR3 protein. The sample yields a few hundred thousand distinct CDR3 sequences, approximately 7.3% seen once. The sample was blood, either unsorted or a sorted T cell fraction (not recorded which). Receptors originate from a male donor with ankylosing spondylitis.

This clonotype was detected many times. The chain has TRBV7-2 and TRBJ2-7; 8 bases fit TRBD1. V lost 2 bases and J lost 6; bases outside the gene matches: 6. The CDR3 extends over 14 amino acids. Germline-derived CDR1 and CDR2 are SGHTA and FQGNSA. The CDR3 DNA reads TGTGCCAGCAGCTTATTCAGGGGGCCTAGCGAGCAGTACTTC. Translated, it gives CASSLFRGPSEQYF.

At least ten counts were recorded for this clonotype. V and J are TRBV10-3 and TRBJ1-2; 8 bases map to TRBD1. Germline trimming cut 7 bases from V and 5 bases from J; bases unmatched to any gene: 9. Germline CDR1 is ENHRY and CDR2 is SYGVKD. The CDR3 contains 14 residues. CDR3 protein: CAITRGQGFYGYTF. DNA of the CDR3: TGTGCCATCACCCGAGGACAGGGATTTTATGGCTACACCTTC.

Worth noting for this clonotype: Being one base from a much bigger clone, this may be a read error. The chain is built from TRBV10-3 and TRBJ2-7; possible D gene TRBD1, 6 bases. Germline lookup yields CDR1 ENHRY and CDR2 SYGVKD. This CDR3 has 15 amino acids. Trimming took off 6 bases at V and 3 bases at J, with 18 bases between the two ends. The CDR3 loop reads CAIRQYRDNNYEQYF. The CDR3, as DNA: TGTGCCATCAGACAATACCGGGACAACAACTACGAGCAGTACTTC.

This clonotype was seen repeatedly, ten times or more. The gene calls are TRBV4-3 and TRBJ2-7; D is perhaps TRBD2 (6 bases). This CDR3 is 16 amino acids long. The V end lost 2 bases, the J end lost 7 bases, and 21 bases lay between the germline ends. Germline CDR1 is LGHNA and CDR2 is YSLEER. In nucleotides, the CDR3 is TGCGCCAGCAGCCAATCCGCGGGACTTGGAGCTTGGGAGCAGTACTTC. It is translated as CASSQSAGLGAWEQYF.

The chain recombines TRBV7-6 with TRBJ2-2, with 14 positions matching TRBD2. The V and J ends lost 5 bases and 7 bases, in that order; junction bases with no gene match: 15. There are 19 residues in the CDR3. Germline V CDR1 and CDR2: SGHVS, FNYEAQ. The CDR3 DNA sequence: TGTGCCAGCAGCCACGGGACTAGCGGGAGAGAACCTTCCTACGGGGAGCTGTTTTTT. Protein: CASSHGTSGREPSYGELFF.

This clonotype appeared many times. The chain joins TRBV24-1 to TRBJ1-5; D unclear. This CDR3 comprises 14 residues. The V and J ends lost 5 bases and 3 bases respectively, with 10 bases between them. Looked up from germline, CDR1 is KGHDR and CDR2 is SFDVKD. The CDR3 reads CATSGVGSNQPQHF. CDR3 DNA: TGTGCCACCAGTGGTGTGGGATCCAATCAGCCCCAGCATTTT.

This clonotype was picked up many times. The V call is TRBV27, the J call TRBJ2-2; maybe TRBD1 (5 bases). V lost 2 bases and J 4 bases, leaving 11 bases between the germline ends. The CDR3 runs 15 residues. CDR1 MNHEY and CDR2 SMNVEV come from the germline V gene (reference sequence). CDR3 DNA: TGTGCCAGCAGTTTAATTCCAGGGTTCACCGGGGAGCTGTTTTTT. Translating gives CASSLIPGFTGELFF.

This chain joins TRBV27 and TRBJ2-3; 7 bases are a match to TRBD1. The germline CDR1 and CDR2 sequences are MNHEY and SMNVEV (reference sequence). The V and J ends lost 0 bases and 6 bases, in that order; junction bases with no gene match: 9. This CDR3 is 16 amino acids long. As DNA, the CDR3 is TGTGCCAGCAGTTTATCATGGGACAGCAGCAAGGATACGCAGTATTTT. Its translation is CASSLSWDSSKDTQYF.

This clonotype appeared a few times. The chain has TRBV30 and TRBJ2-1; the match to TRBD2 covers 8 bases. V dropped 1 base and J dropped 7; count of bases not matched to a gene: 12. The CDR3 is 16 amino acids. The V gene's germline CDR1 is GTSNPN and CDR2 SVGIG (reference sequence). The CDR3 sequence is CAWSDPREAILNEQFF. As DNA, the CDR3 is TGTGCCTGGAGTGACCCGCGGGAGGCGATATTGAATGAGCAGTTCTTC.

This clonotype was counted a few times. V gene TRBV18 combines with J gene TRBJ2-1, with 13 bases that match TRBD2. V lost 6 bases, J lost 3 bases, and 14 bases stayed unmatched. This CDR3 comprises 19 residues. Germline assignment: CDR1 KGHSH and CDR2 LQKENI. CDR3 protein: CASSPRTSGSPRDYNEQFF. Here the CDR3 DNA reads TGTGCCAGCTCGCCCAGGACTAGCGGGAGCCCCAGAGACTACAATGAGCAGTTCTTC.

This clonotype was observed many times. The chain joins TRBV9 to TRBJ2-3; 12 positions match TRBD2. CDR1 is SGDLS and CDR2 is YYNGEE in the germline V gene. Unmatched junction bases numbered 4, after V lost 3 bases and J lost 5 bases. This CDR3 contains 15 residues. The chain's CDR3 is CASSDLAGGLDTQYF. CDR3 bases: TGTGCCAGCAGCGACCTAGCGGGGGGGCTAGATACGCAGTATTTT.

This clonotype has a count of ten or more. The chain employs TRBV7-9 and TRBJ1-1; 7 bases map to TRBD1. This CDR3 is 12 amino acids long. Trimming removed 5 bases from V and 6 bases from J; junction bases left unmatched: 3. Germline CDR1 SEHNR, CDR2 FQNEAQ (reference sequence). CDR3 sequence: CASSQGVAEAFF. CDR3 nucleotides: TGTGCCAGCAGCCAGGGGGTTGCTGAAGCTTTCTTT. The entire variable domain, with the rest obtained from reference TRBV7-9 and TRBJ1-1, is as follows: DTGVSQNPRHKITKRGQNVTFRCDPISEHNRLYWYRQTLGQGPEFLTYFQNEAQLEKSRLLSDRFSAERPKGSFSTLEIQRTEQGDSAMYLCASSQGVAEAFFGQGTRLTVV.

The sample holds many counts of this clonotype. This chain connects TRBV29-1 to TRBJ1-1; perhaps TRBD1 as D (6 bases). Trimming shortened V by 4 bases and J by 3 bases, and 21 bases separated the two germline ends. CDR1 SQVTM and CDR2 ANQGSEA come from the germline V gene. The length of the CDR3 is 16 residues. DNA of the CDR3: TGCAGCGTTGGATTCTTTCGCGGGACATATGACACTGAAGCTTTCTTT. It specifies CSVGFFRGTYDTEAFF.

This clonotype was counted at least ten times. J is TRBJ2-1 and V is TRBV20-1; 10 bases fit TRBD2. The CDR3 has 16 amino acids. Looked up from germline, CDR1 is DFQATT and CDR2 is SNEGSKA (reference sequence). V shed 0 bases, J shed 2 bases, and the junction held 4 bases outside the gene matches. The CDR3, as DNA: TGCAGTGCTAGAGATCCCGGACTAGCGGCCTACAATGAGCAGTTCTTC. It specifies CSARDPGLAAYNEQFF.

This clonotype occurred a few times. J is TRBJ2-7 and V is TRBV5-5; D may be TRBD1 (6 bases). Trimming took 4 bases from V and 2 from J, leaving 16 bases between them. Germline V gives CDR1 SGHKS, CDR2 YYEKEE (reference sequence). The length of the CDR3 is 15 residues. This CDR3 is CASSPSGAATYEQYF. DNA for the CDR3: TGTGCCAGCAGCCCGTCAGGGGCCGCTACCTACGAGCAGTACTTC.

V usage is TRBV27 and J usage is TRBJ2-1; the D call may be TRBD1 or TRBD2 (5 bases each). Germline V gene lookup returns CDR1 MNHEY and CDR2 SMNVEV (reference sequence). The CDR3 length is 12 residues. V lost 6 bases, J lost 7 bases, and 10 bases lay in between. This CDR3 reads CASRLWGNEQFF. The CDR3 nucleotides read TGTGCCAGCAGGCTATGGGGGAATGAGCAGTTCTTC.

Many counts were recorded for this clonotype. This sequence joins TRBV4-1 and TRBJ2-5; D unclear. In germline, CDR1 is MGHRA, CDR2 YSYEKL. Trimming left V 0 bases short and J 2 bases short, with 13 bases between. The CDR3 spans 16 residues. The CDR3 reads CASSQDRRAAQETQYF. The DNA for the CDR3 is TGCGCCAGCAGCCAAGATCGAAGGGCAGCACAAGAGACCCAGTACTTC.